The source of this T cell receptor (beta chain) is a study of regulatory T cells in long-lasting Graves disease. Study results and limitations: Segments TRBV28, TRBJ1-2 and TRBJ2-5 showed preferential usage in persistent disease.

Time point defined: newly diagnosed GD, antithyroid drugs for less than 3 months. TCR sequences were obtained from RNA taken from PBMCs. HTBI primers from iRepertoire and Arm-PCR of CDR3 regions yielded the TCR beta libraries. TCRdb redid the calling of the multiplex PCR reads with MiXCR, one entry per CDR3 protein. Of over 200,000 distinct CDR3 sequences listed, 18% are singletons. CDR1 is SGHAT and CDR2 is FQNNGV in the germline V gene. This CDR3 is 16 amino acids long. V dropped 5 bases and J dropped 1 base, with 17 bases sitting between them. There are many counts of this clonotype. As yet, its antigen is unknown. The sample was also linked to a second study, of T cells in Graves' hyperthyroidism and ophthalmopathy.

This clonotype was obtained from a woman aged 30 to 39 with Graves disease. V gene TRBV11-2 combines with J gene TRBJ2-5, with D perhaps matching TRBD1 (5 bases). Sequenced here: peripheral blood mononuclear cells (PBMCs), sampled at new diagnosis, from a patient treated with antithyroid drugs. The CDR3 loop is CASSKLDSQLQETQYF. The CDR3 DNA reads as TGTGCCAGCAGCAAACTTGACAGCCAACTCCAAGAGACCCAGTACTTC.